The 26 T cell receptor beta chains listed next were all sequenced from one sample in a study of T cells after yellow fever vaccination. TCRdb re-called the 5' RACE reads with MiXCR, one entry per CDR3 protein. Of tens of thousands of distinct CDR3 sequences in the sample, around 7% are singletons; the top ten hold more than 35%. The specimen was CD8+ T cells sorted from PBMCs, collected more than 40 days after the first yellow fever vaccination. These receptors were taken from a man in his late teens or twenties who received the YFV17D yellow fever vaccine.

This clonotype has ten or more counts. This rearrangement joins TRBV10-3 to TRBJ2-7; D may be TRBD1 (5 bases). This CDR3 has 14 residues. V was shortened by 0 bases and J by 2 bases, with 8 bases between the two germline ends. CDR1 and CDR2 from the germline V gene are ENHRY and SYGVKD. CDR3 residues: CAISESDSPYEQYF. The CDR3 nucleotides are TGTGCCATCAGTGAGTCCGACAGTCCCTACGAGCAGTACTTC.

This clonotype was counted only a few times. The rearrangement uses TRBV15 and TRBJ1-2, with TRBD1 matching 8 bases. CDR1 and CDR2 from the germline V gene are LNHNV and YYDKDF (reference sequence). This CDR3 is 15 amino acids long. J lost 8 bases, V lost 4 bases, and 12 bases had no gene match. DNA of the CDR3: TGTGCCACCAGCACCCCAGGGGGCCCAACGCGGGGCTACACCTTC. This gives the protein CATSTPGGPTRGYTF.

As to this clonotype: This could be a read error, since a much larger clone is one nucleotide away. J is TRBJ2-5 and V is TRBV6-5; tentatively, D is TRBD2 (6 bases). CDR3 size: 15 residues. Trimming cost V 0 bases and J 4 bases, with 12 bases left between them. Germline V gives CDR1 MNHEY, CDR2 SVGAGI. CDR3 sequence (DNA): TGTGCCAGCAGTTACTCCGGGGACTTAGGAGAGACCCAGTACTTC. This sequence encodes CASSYSGDLGETQYF.

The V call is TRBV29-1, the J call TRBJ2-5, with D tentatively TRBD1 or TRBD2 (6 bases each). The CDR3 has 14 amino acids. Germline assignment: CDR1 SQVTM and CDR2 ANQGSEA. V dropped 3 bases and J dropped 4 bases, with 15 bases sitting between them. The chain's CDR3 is CSVDHRGGRETQYF. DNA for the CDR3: TGCAGCGTTGACCACCGAGGGGGGAGAGAGACCCAGTACTTC.

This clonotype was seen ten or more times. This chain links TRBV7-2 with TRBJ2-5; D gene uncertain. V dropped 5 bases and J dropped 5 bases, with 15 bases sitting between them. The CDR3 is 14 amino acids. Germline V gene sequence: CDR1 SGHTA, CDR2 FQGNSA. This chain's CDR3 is CASSRALIVETQYF. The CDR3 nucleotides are TGTGCCAGCAGCCGGGCCCTCATCGTTGAGACCCAGTACTTC.

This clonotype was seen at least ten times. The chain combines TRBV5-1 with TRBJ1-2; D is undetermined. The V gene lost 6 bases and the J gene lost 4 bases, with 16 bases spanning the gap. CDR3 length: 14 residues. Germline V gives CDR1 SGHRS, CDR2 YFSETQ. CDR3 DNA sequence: TGCGCCAGCACTAGATCGGCCCCCCTCTATGGCTACACCTTC. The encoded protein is CASTRSAPLYGYTF.

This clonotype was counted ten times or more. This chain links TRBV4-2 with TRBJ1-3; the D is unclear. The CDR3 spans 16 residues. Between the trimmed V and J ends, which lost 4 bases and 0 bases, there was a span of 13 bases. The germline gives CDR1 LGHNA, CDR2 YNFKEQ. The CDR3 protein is CASSRLREDSGNTIYF. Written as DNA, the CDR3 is TGTGCCAGCAGCCGCCTAAGAGAAGACTCTGGAAACACCATATATTTT.

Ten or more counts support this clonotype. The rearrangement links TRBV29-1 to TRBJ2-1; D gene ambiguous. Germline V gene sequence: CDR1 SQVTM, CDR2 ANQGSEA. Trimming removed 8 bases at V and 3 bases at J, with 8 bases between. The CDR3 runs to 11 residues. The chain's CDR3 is CSSLFYNEQFF. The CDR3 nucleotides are TGCAGCTCCTTATTCTACAATGAGCAGTTCTTC.

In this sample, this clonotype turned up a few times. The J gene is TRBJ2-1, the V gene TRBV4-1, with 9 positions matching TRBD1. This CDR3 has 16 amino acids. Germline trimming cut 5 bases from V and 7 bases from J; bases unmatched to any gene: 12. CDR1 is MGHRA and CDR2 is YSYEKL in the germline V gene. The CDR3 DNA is TGCGCCAGCAGCGTACACAGGGGGCTCGGGCTTAATGAGCAGTTCTTC. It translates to CASSVHRGLGLNEQFF.

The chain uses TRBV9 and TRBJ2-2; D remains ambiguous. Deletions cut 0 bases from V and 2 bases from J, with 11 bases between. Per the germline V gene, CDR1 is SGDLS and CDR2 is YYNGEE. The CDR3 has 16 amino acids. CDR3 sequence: CASSVDFRLNTGELFF. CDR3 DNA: TGTGCCAGCAGCGTAGATTTCCGATTAAACACCGGGGAGCTGTTTTTT. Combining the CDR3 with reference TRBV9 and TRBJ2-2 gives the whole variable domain DSGVTQTPKHLITATGQRVTLRCSPRSGDLSVYWYQQSLDQGLQFLIQYYNGEERAKGNILERFSAQQFPDLHSELNLSSLELGDSALYFCASSVDFRLNTGELFFGEGSRLTVL.

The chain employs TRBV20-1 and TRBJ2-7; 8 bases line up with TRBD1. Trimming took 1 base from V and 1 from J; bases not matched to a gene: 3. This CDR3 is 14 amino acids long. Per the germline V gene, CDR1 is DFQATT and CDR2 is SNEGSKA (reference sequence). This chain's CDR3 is CSARVRGRSYEQYV. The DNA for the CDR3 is TGCAGTGCTAGAGTCAGGGGGCGGTCCTACGAGCAGTACGTC.

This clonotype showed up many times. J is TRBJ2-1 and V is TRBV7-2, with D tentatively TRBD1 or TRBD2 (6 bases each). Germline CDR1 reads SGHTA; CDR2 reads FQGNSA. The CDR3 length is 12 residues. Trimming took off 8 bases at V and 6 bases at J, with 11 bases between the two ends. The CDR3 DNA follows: TGTGCCAGCGGTGGGGGGCGCAATGAGCAGTTCTTC. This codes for CASGGGRNEQFF.

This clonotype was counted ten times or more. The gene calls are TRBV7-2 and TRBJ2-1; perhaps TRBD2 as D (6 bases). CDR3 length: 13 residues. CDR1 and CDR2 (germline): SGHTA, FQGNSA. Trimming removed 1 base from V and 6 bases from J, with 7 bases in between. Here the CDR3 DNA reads TGTGCCAGCAGCTTAGGAGCGGGCAATGAGCAGTTCTTC. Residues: CASSLGAGNEQFF.

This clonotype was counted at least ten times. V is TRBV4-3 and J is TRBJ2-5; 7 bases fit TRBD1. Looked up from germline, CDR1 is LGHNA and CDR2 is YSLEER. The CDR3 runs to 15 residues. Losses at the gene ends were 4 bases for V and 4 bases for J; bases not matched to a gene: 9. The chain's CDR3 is CASSLSRGGSETQYF. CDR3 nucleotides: TGCGCCAGCAGCCTCTCCCGAGGGGGCTCAGAGACCCAGTACTTC.

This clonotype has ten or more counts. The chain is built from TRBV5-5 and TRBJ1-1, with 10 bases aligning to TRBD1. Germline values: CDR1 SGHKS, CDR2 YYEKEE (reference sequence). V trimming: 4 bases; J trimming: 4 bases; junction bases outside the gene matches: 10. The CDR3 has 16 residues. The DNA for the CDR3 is TGTGCCAGCAGCCCCTCCGGGACAGGGGATCCCACTGAAGCTTTCTTT. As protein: CASSPSGTGDPTEAFF.

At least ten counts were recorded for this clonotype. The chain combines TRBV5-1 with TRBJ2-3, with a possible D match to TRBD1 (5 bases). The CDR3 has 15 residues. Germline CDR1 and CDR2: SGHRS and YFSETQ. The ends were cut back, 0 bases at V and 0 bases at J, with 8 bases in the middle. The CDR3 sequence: CASSLEGPSTDTQYF. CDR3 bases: TGCGCCAGCAGCTTGGAGGGGCCTAGCACAGATACGCAGTATTTT.

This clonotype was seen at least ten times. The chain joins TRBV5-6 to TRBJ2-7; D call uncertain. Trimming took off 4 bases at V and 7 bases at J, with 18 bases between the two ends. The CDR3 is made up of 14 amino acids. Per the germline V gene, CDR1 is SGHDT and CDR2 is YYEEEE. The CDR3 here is CASSLPDGRAEQYF. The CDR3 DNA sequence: TGTGCCAGCAGCCTCCCGGACGGCCGAGCGGAGCAGTACTTC.

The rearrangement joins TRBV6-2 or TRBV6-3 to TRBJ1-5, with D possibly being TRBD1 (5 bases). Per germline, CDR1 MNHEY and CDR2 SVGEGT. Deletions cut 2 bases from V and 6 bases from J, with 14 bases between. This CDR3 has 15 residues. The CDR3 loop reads CASSYPGPRGQPQHF. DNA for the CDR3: TGTGCCAGCAGTTACCCAGGGCCGAGAGGTCAGCCCCAGCATTTT.

The chain's CDR3 is CSARSGEVYEQYF. The DNA for the CDR3 is TGCAGTGCTAGATCAGGGGAGGTCTACGAGCAGTACTTC. The rearrangement uses TRBV20-1 and TRBJ2-7; D tentatively reads TRBD1 or TRBD2 (6 bases each). The germline V gene encodes CDR1 DFQATT and CDR2 SNEGSKA (reference sequence). V shed 2 bases and J shed 3 bases, with 11 bases lying between them. CDR3 size: 13 residues.

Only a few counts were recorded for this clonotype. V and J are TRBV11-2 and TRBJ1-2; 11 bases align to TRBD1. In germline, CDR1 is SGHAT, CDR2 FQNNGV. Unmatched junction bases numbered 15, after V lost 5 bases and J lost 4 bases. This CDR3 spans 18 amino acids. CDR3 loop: CASSNIPGQGVFGYGYTF. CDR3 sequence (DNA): TGTGCCAGCAGCAACATTCCGGGACAGGGGGTGTTCGGCTATGGCTACACCTTC.

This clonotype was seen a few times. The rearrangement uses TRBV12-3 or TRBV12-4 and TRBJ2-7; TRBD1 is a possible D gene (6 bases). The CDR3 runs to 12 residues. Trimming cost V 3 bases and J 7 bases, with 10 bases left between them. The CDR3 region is CASSFRGDEQYF. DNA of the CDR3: TGTGCCAGCAGTTTCAGGGGAGATGAGCAGTACTTC.

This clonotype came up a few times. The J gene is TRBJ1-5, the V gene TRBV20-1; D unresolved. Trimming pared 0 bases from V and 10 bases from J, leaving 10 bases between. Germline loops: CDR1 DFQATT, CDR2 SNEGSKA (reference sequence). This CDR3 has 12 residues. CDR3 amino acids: CSARDIGVPQHF. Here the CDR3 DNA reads TGCAGTGCTAGAGATATAGGAGTCCCCCAGCATTTT.

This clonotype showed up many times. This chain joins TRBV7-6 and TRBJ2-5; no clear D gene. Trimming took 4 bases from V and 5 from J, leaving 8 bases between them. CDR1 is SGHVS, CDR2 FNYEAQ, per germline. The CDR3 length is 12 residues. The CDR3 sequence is CASSSLSETQYF. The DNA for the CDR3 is TGTGCCAGCAGCTCTCTCTCGGAGACCCAGTACTTC.

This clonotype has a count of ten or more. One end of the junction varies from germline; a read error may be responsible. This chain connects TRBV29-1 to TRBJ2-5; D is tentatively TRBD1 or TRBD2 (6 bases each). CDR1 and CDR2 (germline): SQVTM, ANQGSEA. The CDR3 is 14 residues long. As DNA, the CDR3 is TGCACCGTTGAAGAACGGGGGCAAGGAGAGACCCAGTACTTC. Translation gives CTVEERGQGETQYF.

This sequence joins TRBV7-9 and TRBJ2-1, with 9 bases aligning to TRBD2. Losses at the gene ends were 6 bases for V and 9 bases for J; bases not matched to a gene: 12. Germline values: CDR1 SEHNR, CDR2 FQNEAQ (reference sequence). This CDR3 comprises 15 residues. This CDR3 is CASRYTSSGGGEQFF. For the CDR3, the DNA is TGTGCCAGCAGGTACACGAGTAGCGGGGGAGGTGAGCAGTTCTTC.

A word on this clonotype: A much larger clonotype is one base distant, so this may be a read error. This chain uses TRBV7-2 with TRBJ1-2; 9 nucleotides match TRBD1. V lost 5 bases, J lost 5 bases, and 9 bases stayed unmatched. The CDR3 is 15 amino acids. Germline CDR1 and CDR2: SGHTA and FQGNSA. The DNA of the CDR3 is TGTGCCAGCAGCCGAACAGGGGGCCTAAAGTATGGCTACACCTTC. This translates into CASSRTGGLKYGYTF.